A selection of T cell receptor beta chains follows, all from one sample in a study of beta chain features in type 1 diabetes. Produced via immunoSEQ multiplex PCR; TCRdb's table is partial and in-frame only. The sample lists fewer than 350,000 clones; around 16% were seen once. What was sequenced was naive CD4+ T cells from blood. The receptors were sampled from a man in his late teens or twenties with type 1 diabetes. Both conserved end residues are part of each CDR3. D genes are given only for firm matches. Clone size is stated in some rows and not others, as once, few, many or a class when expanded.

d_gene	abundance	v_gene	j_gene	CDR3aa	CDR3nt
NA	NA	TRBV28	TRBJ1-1	CASSLPEGGTEAFF	TGTGCCAGCAGTCTCCCTGAGGGTGGCACTGAAGCTTTCTTT
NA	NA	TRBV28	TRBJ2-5	CASSTPFEGIETQYF	TGTGCCAGCAGTACCCCTTTTGAGGGTATCGAGACCCAGTACTTC
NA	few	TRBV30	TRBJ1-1	CAWSPKYQGMNTEAFF	TGTGCCTGGAGTCCCAAATATCAGGGAATGAACACTGAAGCTTTCTTT
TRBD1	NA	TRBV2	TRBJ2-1	CASSRDRAYNEQFF	TGTGCCAGCAGTCGGGACAGGGCGTACAATGAGCAGTTCTTC
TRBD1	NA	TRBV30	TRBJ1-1	CAGTGGLGTEAFF	TGTGCCGGGACAGGGGGTTTAGGCACTGAAGCTTTCTTT
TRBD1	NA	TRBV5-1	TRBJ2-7	CASSKETGSTYEQYF	TGCGCCAGCAGCAAGGAGACAGGGTCGACCTACGAGCAGTACTTC
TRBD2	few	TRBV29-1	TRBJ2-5	CSVTGQAGGQETQYF	TGCAGCGTGACGGGCCAAGCGGGAGGCCAAGAGACCCAGTACTTC
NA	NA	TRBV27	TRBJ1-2	CASSLPGELDYTF	TGTGCCAGCAGCTTACCGGGAGAGTTAGACTACACCTTC
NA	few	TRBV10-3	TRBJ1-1	CATRGIGNTEAFF	TGTGCCACCCGCGGGATCGGGAACACTGAAGCTTTCTTT
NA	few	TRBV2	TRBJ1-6	CASRRSSYNSPLHF	TGTGCCAGCAGGAGAAGCTCCTATAATTCACCCCTCCACTTT
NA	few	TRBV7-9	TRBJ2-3	CASSPLVSTDTQYF	TGTGCCAGCAGCCCATTAGTGAGCACAGATACGCAGTATTTT
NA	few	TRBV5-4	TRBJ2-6	CASSLAGDGDVLTF	TGTGCCAGCAGCTTGGCCGGGGATGGGGACGTCCTGACTTTC
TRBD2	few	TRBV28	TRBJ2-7	CASSWERMTSGLGVQQYF	TGTGCCAGCAGTTGGGAGCGGATGACTAGCGGCCTTGGTGTTCAGCAGTACTTC
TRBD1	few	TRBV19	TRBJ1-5	CASSGQGYQPQHF	TGTGCCAGTAGTGGACAGGGTTACCAGCCCCAGCATTTT
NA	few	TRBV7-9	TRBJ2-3	CASSLAGSTDTQYF	TGTGCCAGCAGCTTAGCTGGCAGCACAGATACGCAGTATTTT
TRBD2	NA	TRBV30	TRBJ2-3	CALAGGTQYF	TGTGCTTTGGCGGGGGGTACGCAGTATTTT
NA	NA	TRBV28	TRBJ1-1	CATHQSGSNTEAFF	TGTGCCACCCACCAGTCGGGAAGTAACACTGAAGCTTTCTTT
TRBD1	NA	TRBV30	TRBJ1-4	CAWSVETGQGIDQKLFF	TGTGCCTGGAGCGTCGAGACGGGACAGGGGATCGATCAAAAACTGTTTTTT
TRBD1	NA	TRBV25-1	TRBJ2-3	CASSRDRALDTQYF	TGTGCCAGCAGTAGGGACAGGGCCCTGGATACGCAGTATTTT
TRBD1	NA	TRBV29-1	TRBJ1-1	CSVQSRQGEAEAFF	TGCAGCGTGCAAAGCCGACAGGGGGAGGCTGAAGCTTTCTTT
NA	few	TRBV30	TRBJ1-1	CAWSGTLNTEAFF	TGTGCCTGGAGTGGGACATTGAACACTGAAGCTTTCTTT
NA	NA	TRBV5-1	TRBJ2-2	CASTLEGQTNTGELFF	TGCGCCAGCACCTTGGAGGGACAGACGAACACCGGGGAGCTGTTTTTT
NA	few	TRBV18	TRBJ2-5	CASSLQFYTEETQYF	TGTGCCAGCTCACTACAATTTTACACCGAAGAGACCCAGTACTTC
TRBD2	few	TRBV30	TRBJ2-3	CAWSFGGATSDTQYF	TGTGCCTGGAGTTTCGGGGGGGCAACCTCAGATACGCAGTATTTT
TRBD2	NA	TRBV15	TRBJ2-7	CATSRERAGGPYEQYF	TGTGCCACCAGCAGAGAACGAGCGGGGGGCCCCTACGAGCAGTACTTC
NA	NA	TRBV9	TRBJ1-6	CASSYSPGVDSPLHF	TGTGCCAGCAGCTACTCCCCCGGGGTTGATTCACCCCTCCACTTT
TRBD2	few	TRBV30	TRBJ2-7	CAWSGAGGAYEQYF	TGTGCCTGGAGTGGGGCGGGGGGGGCCTACGAGCAGTACTTC
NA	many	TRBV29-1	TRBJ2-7	CSVEGGPRREQYF	TGCAGCGTTGAAGGCGGGCCCCGGAGGGAGCAGTACTTC
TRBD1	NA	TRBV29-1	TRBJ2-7	CSVEGTASNEQYF	TGCAGCGTTGAGGGGACAGCCAGCAACGAGCAGTACTTC
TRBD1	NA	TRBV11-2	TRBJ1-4	CASSLPGTGNEKLFF	TGTGCCAGCAGCCTACCCGGGACAGGGAATGAAAAACTGTTTTTT
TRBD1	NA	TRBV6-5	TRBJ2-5	CASSPGTGHSETQYF	TGTGCCAGCAGCCCCGGGACAGGACATTCGGAGACCCAGTACTTC
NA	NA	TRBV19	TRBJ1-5	CASNPGVNQPQHF	TGTGCCAGTAATCCAGGTGTGAATCAGCCCCAGCATTTT
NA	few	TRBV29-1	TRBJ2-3	CSVTSRVFGTDTQYF	TGCAGCGTGACATCCAGGGTCTTTGGCACAGATACGCAGTATTTT
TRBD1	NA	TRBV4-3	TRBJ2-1	CASSQDRGQGYEQFF	TGCGCCAGCAGCCAAGATCGAGGACAGGGATATGAGCAGTTCTTC
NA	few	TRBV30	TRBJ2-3	CAWTYRGGTDTQYF	TGTGCCTGGACCTACAGGGGGGGTACAGATACGCAGTATTTT
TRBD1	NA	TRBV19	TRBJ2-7	CASSDPGQGLKQYF	TGTGCCAGTAGCGACCCCGGACAGGGCCTCAAGCAGTACTTC
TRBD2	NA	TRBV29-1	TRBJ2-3	CTHRPGGVTDTQYF	TGCACCCACCGTCCGGGGGGGGTGACAGATACGCAGTATTTT
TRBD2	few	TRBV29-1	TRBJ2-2	CSASGTRVSGELFF	TGCAGCGCTTCCGGGACTAGGGTCTCCGGGGAGCTGTTTTTT
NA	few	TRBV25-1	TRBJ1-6	CASSEAPGQLNSPLHF	TGTGCCAGCAGTGAAGCCCCCGGACAGTTAAATTCACCCCTCCACTTT
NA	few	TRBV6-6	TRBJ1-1	CASSYDLRDGYTEAFF	TGTGCCAGCAGTTACGACCTGCGGGACGGCTACACTGAAGCTTTCTTT
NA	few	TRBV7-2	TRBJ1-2	CASIKGGANYGYTF	TGTGCCAGCATCAAAGGGGGGGCTAACTATGGCTACACCTTC
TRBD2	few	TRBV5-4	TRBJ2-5	CASSLYRTSGFQETQYF	TGTGCCAGCAGCTTGTACCGGACTAGCGGTTTCCAAGAGACCCAGTACTTC
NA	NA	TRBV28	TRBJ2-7	CASGRALGDEQYF	TGTGCCAGCGGTCGGGCGCTCGGGGACGAGCAGTACTTC
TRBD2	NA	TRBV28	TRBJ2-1	CASSFLLAGGWGNEQFF	TGTGCCAGCAGTTTTCTATTGGCGGGAGGATGGGGGAATGAGCAGTTCTTC
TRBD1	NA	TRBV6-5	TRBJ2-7	CASRRRDRYYEQYF	TGTGCCAGCAGGCGCCGGGACAGGTACTACGAGCAGTACTTC
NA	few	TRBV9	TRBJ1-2	CASSVAGRGSGYTF	TGTGCCAGCAGCGTAGCAGGCAGGGGATCTGGCTACACCTTC
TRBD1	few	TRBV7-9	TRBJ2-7	CASSTRGRDVSSYEQYF	TGTGCCAGCAGCACCAGGGGGCGAGATGTGAGCTCCTACGAGCAGTACTTC
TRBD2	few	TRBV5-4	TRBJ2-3	CASSPKRGESTDTQYF	TGTGCCAGCAGCCCTAAGCGGGGGGAGAGCACAGATACGCAGTATTTT
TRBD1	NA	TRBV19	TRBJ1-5	CASSMGQGAQPQHF	TGTGCCAGTAGTATGGGACAGGGGGCCCAGCCCCAGCATTTT
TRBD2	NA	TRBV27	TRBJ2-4	CASSLYGRGKNIQYF	TGTGCCAGCAGTTTATACGGGAGGGGCAAAAACATTCAGTACTTC